These 24 T cell receptor beta chains were all obtained from the same sample, sequenced in a study of cytomegalovirus exposure and HLA in healthy donors. Vbeta (60) and Jbeta (13) primers were used in the PCR. Sequencing was performed with immunoSEQ multiplex PCR; in TCRdb, only in-frame clones are kept and a portion is missing. Seen here are about 230,000 clones, about 80% observed once, and the top ten hold roughly 2.5%. Material for sequencing was PBMCs. These receptors were collected from an older woman in good health and CMV-seropositive.

The rearrangement links TRBV18 to TRBJ2-7; 8 nucleotides match TRBD2. The CDR3 covers 16 residues. Germline assignment: CDR1 KGHSH and CDR2 LQKENI. The J segment lost 0 bases and the V segment lost 6 bases, leaving 10 bases of the junction unmatched. The CDR3, as DNA: TGTGCCAGCTCTCCAGCTGGGCGGGGGGCCTCCTACGAGCAGTACTTC. Translated, it gives CASSPAGRGASYEQYF.

In DNA, the CDR3 is TGCGCCAGTCGGACAGGGGGCGATTACGAGCAGTACTTC. Translated, it gives CASRTGGDYEQYF. V gene TRBV5-1 combines with J gene TRBJ2-7, with 11 bases matching TRBD1. This CDR3 is 13 amino acids long. V was pared by 8 bases and J by 4 bases, with 5 bases of the junction left unmatched. Germline V gene lookup returns CDR1 SGHRS and CDR2 YFSETQ.

The CDR3 loop reads CAWSGFGQPQHF. In DNA form, the CDR3 reads TGTGCCTGGAGTGGGTTCGGTCAGCCCCAGCATTTT. This chain uses TRBV30 with TRBJ1-5; D not resolved. V was clipped by 1 base and J by 6 bases, with 7 bases between them. The CDR3 totals 12 residues. Germline lookup yields CDR1 GTSNPN and CDR2 SVGIG (reference sequence).

The rearrangement uses TRBV29-1 and TRBJ1-2, with D maybe TRBD1 (5 bases). V lost 0 bases, J lost 4 bases, and 12 bases lay in between. Germline assignment: CDR1 SQVTM and CDR2 ANQGSEA. The CDR3 has 14 residues. The CDR3 here is CSVEDSGFSYGYTF. Written as DNA, the CDR3 is TGCAGCGTTGAAGATTCAGGGTTCTCCTATGGCTACACCTTC.

The rearrangement joins TRBV7-9 to TRBJ1-5; tentatively, D is TRBD1 (5 bases). The V and J ends lost 1 base and 4 bases respectively, with 5 bases between them. There are 13 residues in the CDR3. Germline V lookup: CDR1 SEHNR, CDR2 FQNEAQ (reference sequence). The CDR3 region is CASSLGQNQPQHF. The CDR3, as DNA: TGTGCCAGCAGCTTAGGACAGAATCAGCCCCAGCATTTT.

This chain uses TRBV15 with TRBJ2-3, with 8 positions matching TRBD2. The CDR3 is 13 amino acids. Trimming removed 5 bases from V and 3 bases from J; junction bases left unmatched: 1. Per the germline V gene, CDR1 is LNHNV and CDR2 is YYDKDF (reference sequence). The CDR3 region is CATSLAGTDTQYF. DNA for the CDR3: TGTGCCACCAGCCTAGCGGGTACAGATACGCAGTATTTT. The entire variable domain, with the rest obtained from reference TRBV15 and TRBJ2-3, is as follows: DAMVIQNPRYQVTQFGKPVTLSCSQTLNHNVMYWYQQKSSQAPKLLFHYYDKDFNNEADTPDNFQSRRPNTSFCFLDIRSPGLGDTAMYLCATSLAGTDTQYFGPGTRLTVL.

CDR3 region: CASSPLSDSGKLFF. In DNA, the CDR3 is TGTGCCAGCAGTCCCCTCTCCGATAGTGGAAAACTGTTTTTT. The V and J genes are TRBV28 and TRBJ1-4; D is unresolved. V dropped 5 bases and J dropped 10 bases, with 17 bases sitting between them. Germline V gene data show CDR1 as MDHEN and CDR2 as SYDVKM. The CDR3 contains 14 residues.

The rearrangement joins TRBV7-8 to TRBJ2-7, with TRBD2 matching over 9 bases. The CDR3 length is 15 residues. Germline V CDR1 and CDR2: SGHVS, FQNEAQ. V shed 1 base and J 5 bases; nucleotides not matched to a gene: 6. CDR3 sequence reads: CASSLGLAGTNEQYF. The CDR3 region has the DNA TGTGCCAGCAGCTTAGGCCTAGCGGGAACTAACGAGCAGTACTTC.

Remarks on this clone: Its ends do not fully match the called genes, so a read error is possible. The J gene is TRBJ2-6, the V gene TRBV6-1; TRBD1 agrees at 9 bases. The CDR3 is 16 amino acids. Germline V gives CDR1 MNHNS, CDR2 SASEGT. DNA of the CDR3: TGTGCCAGCCGTGAGGACAGGGGAGCTGGGGCCAACGTCCTGACTTTC. Amino acid sequence: CASREDRGAGANVLTF.

The V and J genes are TRBV18 and TRBJ1-2; D gene ambiguous. The ends were cut back, 4 bases at V and 5 bases at J, with 14 bases in the middle. The CDR3 totals 14 residues. The germline gives CDR1 KGHSH, CDR2 LQKENI. CDR3 sequence: CASSRGSDNYGYTF. CDR3 DNA: TGTGCCAGCTCACGAGGTTCTGATAATTATGGCTACACCTTC. The full variable domain, in which reference TRBV18 and TRBJ1-2 provide the parts outside the CDR3, is NAGVMQNPRHLVRRRGQEARLRCSPMKGHSHVYWYRQLPEEGLKFMVYLQKENIIDESGMPKERFSAEFPKEGPSILRIQQVVRGDSAAYFCASSRGSDNYGYTFGSGTRLTVV.

The V and J genes are TRBV19 and TRBJ2-7, with TRBD1 as a possible D gene (5 bases). This CDR3 is built from 13 residues. Trimming removed 0 bases at V and 6 bases at J, with 9 bases between. Germline assignment: CDR1 LNHDA and CDR2 SQIVND (reference sequence). DNA for the CDR3: TGTGCCAGTAGTATAGAAGGCAGGGTCGAGCAGTACTTC. Its translation is CASSIEGRVEQYF. Looking up the rest from reference TRBV19 and TRBJ2-7 gives the full variable domain: DGGITQSPKYLFRKEGQNVTLSCEQNLNHDAMYWYRQDPGQGLRLIYYSQIVNDFQKGDIAEGYSVSREKKESFPLTVTSAQKNPTAFYLCASSIEGRVEQYFGPGTRLTVT.

The chain carries TRBV6-5 and TRBJ2-7; D remains ambiguous. The CDR3 runs 14 residues. The germline V gene has CDR1 MNHEY and CDR2 SVGAGI. Trimming stripped 5 bases from V and 4 bases from J, with 15 bases between. The CDR3 DNA reads as TGTGCCAGCAGTACCGTGGCAGGTCCTTACGAGCAGTACTTC. Translating gives CASSTVAGPYEQYF.

The chain joins TRBV15 to TRBJ2-7; D unclear. The CDR3 has 13 residues. Germline V gene lookup returns CDR1 LNHNV and CDR2 YYDKDF (reference sequence). Trimming stripped 0 bases from V and 4 bases from J, with 7 bases between. Here the CDR3 reads CATSRDTHYEQYF. As DNA, the CDR3 is TGTGCCACCAGCAGAGACACTCATTACGAGCAGTACTTC.

As concerns this clone: Sequence at one end of the junction differs from germline and may be a read error. The V and J genes are TRBV7-6 and TRBJ2-7; 10 nucleotides align to TRBD1. CDR1 and CDR2 from the germline V gene are SGHVS and FNYEAQ. This CDR3 has 15 amino acids. The CDR3 here is CASSLAGTGAYEQYF. CDR3 in DNA: TGTGCCAGCAGCCTAGCCGGGACAGGGGCCTACGAGCAGTACTTC. Based on the CDR3 plus reference TRBV7-6 and TRBJ2-7, the full variable domain is GAGVSQSPRYKVTKRGQDVALRCDPISGHVSLYWYRQALGQGPEFLTYFNYEAQQDKSGLPNDRFSAERPEGSISTLTIQRTEQRDSAMYRCASSLAGTGAYEQYFGPGTRLTVT.

This clone was found a few times. J is TRBJ2-2 and V is TRBV6-5, with TRBD1 identical over 9 bases. V shed 6 bases, J shed 5 bases, and the junction held 7 bases outside the gene matches. This CDR3 is 15 amino acids long. Germline CDR1 and CDR2: MNHEY and SVGAGI. The CDR3 nucleotides are TGTGCCAGCAGCGATAAACAGGGGGCGACCGGGGAGCTGTTTTTT. Translated, it gives CASSDKQGATGELFF.

The chain employs TRBV19 and TRBJ1-3; TRBD1 might be the D (5 bases). V lost 2 bases and J 4 bases, leaving 12 bases between the germline ends. The germline V gene encodes CDR1 LNHDA and CDR2 SQIVND (reference sequence). The CDR3 contains 15 residues. DNA for the CDR3: TGTGCCAGTAGTATAAGGGGCACAACCGGAAACACCATATATTTT. This gives the protein CASSIRGTTGNTIYF.

This clone was found once. The chain uses TRBV9 and TRBJ1-4; TRBD1 is a possible D gene (6 bases). This CDR3 has 16 amino acids. The germline V and J ends were trimmed by 0 bases and 0 bases, with 9 bases remaining between them. From germline, CDR1 is SGDLS and CDR2 YYNGEE. The CDR3 DNA sequence: TGTGCCAGCAGCGTAGGACAGGCTCCAACTAATGAAAAACTGTTTTTT. This sequence encodes CASSVGQAPTNEKLFF.

The chain is built from TRBV28 and TRBJ2-1, with 11 bases aligning to TRBD2. Germline V gives CDR1 MDHEN, CDR2 SYDVKM. J was trimmed by 7 bases and V by 4 bases; bases with no gene match: 9. CDR3 size: 16 residues. CDR3 bases: TGTGCCAGCAGTTCCCGATCTAGCGGGGGGCGTAATGAGCAGTTCTTC. It specifies CASSSRSSGGRNEQFF.

The chain's CDR3 is CASSSDGGLDEQYF. The CDR3 bases are TGCGCCAGCAGCTCAGACGGGGGACTGGACGAGCAGTACTTC. The V gene is TRBV5-1, the J gene TRBJ2-7; the D gene is possibly TRBD2 (6 bases). CDR1 SGHRS and CDR2 YFSETQ come from the germline V gene. The germline V and J ends were trimmed by 3 bases and 5 bases, with 15 bases remaining between them. The CDR3 is 14 residues long. Full variable domain (remainder filled in from reference TRBV5-1 and TRBJ2-7): KAGVTQTPRYLIKTRGQQVTLSCSPISGHRSVSWYQQTPGQGLQFLFEYFSETQRNKGNFPGRFSGRQFSNSRSEMNVSTLELGDSALYLCASSSDGGLDEQYFGPGTRLTVT.

This clone was seen once. The rearrangement uses TRBV4-3 and TRBJ2-7; 7 bases fit TRBD2. The germline V gene encodes CDR1 LGHNA and CDR2 YSLEER. The CDR3 length is 16 residues. The V gene end was trimmed by 1 base and the J gene end by 3 bases; junction bases not matched to a gene: 9. The CDR3 DNA follows: TGCGCCAGCAGCCAAGCGGGGGGACGGGGATACTACGAGCAGTACTTC. Translated: CASSQAGGRGYYEQYF.

The chain couples TRBV5-1 to TRBJ2-7, with 12 bases fitting TRBD2. Germline values: CDR1 SGHRS, CDR2 YFSETQ. V trimming: 4 bases; J trimming: 5 bases; junction bases outside the gene matches: 7. The CDR3 spans 15 residues. CDR3 bases: TGCGCCAGCAGCCCGCTAGCGGGAGGGCCCAACGAGCAGTACTTC. Its protein product is CASSPLAGGPNEQYF. Full variable domain (remainder filled in from reference TRBV5-1 and TRBJ2-7): KAGVTQTPRYLIKTRGQQVTLSCSPISGHRSVSWYQQTPGQGLQFLFEYFSETQRNKGNFPGRFSGRQFSNSRSEMNVSTLELGDSALYLCASSPLAGGPNEQYFGPGTRLTVT.

The chain links TRBV4-1 to TRBJ1-4; TRBD1 agrees at 9 bases. Germline CDR1 is MGHRA and CDR2 is YSYEKL. CDR3 length: 15 residues. V dropped 2 bases and J dropped 4; count of bases not matched to a gene: 2. The CDR3 nucleotides read TGCGCCAGCAGCCAAACAGGGGGCCTTAATGAAAAACTGTTTTTT. Translation: CASSQTGGLNEKLFF.

The chain links TRBV5-6 to TRBJ2-5; 8 bases are shared with TRBD1. With the DNA end fitting TRBJ2-7 better, the J assignment may be wrong. The CDR3 runs 14 residues. Germline V gene lookup returns CDR1 SGHDT and CDR2 YYEEEE. CDR3 protein: CASSLAQGAYEQYF. CDR3 bases: TGTGCCAGCAGCTTGGCTCAGGGGGCGTACGAGCAGTACTTC.

The chain recombines TRBV2 with TRBJ2-7; tentatively, D is TRBD2 (6 bases). This CDR3 region has 11 residues. Germline assignment: CDR1 SNHLY and CDR2 FYNNEI. Trimming stripped 7 bases from V and 12 bases from J, with 16 bases between. As DNA, the CDR3 is TGTGCCAGCACCTACCAGGAGGGCAGGTACTTC. It is translated as CASTYQEGRYF.